This T cell receptor beta chain was recorded in a study of blood T cell repertoires in COVID-19. Study in general: The study drew acute and convalescent COVID-19 samples from the United States, Italy and Spain. In each case, the material was cDNA or gDNA derived from T cells, B-cell-depleted T cells, or PBMCs.

CDR3 length: 14 residues. V dropped 3 bases and J dropped 2 bases, with 11 bases sitting between them. The germline gives CDR1 SGHTA, CDR2 FQGNSA. Sequencing was performed with immunoSEQ multiplex PCR; in TCRdb, only in-frame clones are kept and a portion is missing. The sample records some 300,000 clones, over 75% being singletons. Adults between about 18 and 95 years of age took part from about 24 US areas. Two negative PCRs, clearance, or symptom resolution characterized the recovered Cohort 3 donors. The sample was PBMCs or T cells enriched from blood (not recorded which). The TCR was taken from a woman in her twenties or thirties who had recovered from COVID-19. V gene TRBV7-2 combines with J gene TRBJ2-7; D might be TRBD1 (5 bases). As DNA, the CDR3 is TGTGCCAGCAGCTTCCACGGACAAACCTACGAGCAGTACTTC. This sequence encodes CASSFHGQTYEQYF.